This T cell receptor beta chain was observed in a study of control samples from healthy donors and cancer patients. Clones were read by immunoSEQ multiplex PCR, and TCRdb kept only the in-frame ones, dropping some. The table shows approximately 100,000 clones, with about 89% occurring only once. V lost 2 bases to trimming and J lost 10 bases, with 9 bases between them. Germline CDR1 is GTSNPN and CDR2 is SVGIG (reference sequence). The CDR3 contains 12 residues. This chain joins TRBV30 and TRBJ1-6; D unclear. The clonotype was recovered from a man under 40 in good health. Input material: blood. CDR3 sequence (DNA): TGTGCCTGGAGTCTGCTAGGATCACCCCTCCACTTT. Protein sequence: CAWSLLGSPLHF.